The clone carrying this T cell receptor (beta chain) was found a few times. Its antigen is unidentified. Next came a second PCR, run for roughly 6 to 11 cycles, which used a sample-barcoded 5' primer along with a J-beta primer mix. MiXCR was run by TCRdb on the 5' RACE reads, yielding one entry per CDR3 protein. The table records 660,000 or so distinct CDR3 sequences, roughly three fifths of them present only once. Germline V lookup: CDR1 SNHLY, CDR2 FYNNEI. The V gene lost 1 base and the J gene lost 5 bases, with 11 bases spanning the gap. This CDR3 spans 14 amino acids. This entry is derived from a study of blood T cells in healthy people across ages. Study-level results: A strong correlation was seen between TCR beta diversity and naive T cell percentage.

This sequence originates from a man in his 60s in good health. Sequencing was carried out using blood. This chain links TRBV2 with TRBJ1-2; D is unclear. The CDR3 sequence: CASSEVSGVYGYTF. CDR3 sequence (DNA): TGTGCCAGCAGTGAAGTGTCAGGTGTTTATGGCTACACCTTC. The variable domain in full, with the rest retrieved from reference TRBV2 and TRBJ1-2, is EPEVTQTPSHQVTQMGQEVILRCVPISNHLYFYWYRQILGQKVEFLVSFYNNEISEKSEIFDDQFSVERPDGSNFTLKIRSTKLEDSAMYFCASSEVSGVYGYTFGSGTRLTVV.